The entry below describes one T cell receptor beta chain. The entry originates in a study of PD-1 blockade in classical Hodgkin lymphoma. As for time point: cycle 4 day 1 (C4D1), after less than seven weeks of nivolumab. Every patient was affected by relapse after autologous stem cell transplantation, while exposure to brentuximab vedotin was not uniform. The protocol was immunoSEQ multiplex PCR, while the TCRdb copy is restricted to in-frame clones and leaves out a portion. The table has about 60,000 clones, 85% to 95% seen once. The V and J ends lost 3 bases and 4 bases respectively, with 9 bases between them. The CDR3 runs 13 residues. The germline V gene encodes CDR1 LNHDA and CDR2 SQIVND (reference sequence).

The TCR sequence derives from a human donor with classical Hodgkin lymphoma. This chain links TRBV19 with TRBJ1-1; TRBD1 might be the D (5 bases). The specimen was peripheral blood mononuclear cells (PBMCs), collected before the fourth cycle of nivolumab. The DNA for the CDR3 is TGTGCCAGTAGTATGGGGCGCGGCACTGAAGCTTTCTTT. This encodes CASSMGRGTEAFF.